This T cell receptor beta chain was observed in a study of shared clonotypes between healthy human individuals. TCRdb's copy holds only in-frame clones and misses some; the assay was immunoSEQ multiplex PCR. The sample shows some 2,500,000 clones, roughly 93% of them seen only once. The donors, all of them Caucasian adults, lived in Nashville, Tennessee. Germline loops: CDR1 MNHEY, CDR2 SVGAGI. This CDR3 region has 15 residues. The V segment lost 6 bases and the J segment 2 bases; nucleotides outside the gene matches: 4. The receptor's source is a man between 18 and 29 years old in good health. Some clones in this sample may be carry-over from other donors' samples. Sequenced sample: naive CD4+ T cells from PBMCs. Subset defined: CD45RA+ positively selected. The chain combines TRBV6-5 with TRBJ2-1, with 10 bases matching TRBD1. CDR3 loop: CASRSGTGAYNEQFF. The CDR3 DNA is TGTGCCAGCAGGTCCGGGACAGGGGCCTACAATGAGCAGTTCTTC.